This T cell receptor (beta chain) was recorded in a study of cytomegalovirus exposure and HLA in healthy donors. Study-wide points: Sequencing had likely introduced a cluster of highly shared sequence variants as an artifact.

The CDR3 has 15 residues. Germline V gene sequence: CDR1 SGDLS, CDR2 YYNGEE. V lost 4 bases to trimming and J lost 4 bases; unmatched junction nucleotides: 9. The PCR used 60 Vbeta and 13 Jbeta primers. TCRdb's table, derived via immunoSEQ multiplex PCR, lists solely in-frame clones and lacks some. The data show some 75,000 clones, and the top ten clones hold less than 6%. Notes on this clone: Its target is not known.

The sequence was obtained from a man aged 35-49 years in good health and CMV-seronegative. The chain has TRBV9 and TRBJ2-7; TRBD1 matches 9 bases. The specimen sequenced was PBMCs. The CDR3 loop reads CASSSRTGDTYEQYF. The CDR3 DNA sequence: TGTGCCAGCAGCTCGCGGACAGGGGATACTTACGAGCAGTACTTC.